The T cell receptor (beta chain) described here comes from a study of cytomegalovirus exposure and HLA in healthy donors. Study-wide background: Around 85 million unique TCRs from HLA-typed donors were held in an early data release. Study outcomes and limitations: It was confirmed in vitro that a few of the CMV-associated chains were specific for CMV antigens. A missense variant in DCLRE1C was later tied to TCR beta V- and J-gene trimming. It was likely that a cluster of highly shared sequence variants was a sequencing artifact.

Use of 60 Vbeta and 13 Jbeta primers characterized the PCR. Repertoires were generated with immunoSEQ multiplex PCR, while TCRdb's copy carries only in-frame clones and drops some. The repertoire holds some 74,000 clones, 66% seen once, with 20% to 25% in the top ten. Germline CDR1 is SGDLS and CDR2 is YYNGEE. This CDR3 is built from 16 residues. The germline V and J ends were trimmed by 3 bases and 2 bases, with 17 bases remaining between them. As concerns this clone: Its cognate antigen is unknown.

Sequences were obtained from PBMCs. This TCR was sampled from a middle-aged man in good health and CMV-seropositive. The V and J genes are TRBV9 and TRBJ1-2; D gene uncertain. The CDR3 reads CASSGVGVSGNYGYTF. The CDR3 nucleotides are TGTGCCAGCAGCGGGGTTGGAGTAAGCGGGAACTATGGCTACACCTTC.